A selection of T cell receptor beta chains follows, all from one sample in a study of T cell repertoires in cytomegalovirus infection. TCRdb independently ran MiXCR on the reads; one entry per CDR3 protein. The sample has 150,000 to 200,000 distinct CDR3 sequences; 28% are singletons. Material: PBMCs. All receptors come from a human donor in good health (CMV status not recorded). Some clones in this sample may be carry-over from other donors' samples. CDR3s include the opening cysteine and the closing phenylalanine or tryptophan. A D gene is named only where the DNA matches it firmly. Clone size, where shown, is once, few, many, or a class for clones that have expanded.

clone_size,v_call,j_call,d_call,cdr3_nt,cdr3_aa
many,TRBV7-6,TRBJ1-1,-,TGTGCCAGCAGCTTCGGCGGTACGAGCACTGAAGCTTTCTTT,CASSFGGTSTEAFF
few,TRBV19,TRBJ2-7,-,TGTGCCAGCTCACCCCGGGCTCTCGACGAGCAGTACTTC,CASSPRALDEQYF
few,TRBV6-2/TRBV6-3,TRBJ2-7,-,TGTGCCAGCAGTAAGACCGGGACCAATCCCTACGAGCAGTACTTC,CASSKTGTNPYEQYF
few,TRBV20-1,TRBJ2-5,TRBD1,TGCAGTGCTAGAGATTGGAGGAGTGGGGACAGAGAAGAGACCCAGTACTTC,CSARDWRSGDREETQYF
many,TRBV7-9,TRBJ2-5,TRBD2,TGTGCCAGCAGCTTAGCGAGTCTAGCGGGGGCCGAAGAGACCCAGTACTTC,CASSLASLAGAEETQYF
-,TRBV12-3/TRBV12-4,TRBJ2-3,-,TGTGCCAGCAGTCCAGAGTCCCGCACAGATACGCAGTATTTT,CASSPESRTDTQYF
-,TRBV6-2/TRBV6-3,TRBJ2-7,TRBD2,TGTGCCACATCCCGGGGGGGCACAGCACGGGAGCAGTACTTC,CATSRGGTAREQYF
-,TRBV6-1,TRBJ1-5,-,TGTGCCAGCAGATCCACAGGGATACGAGATCAGCCCCAGCATTTT,CASRSTGIRDQPQHF
many,TRBV7-9,TRBJ2-2,TRBD1,TGTGCCAGCAGGAGGCCCGCCAGGGGGATATTCACCGGGGAGCTGTTTTTT,CASRRPARGIFTGELFF
many,TRBV7-8,TRBJ1-2,-,TGTGCCAGCAGGACAGCTTCTAACTATGGCTACACCTTC,CASRTASNYGYTF